The clone carrying this T cell receptor (beta chain) was observed a handful of times. What it binds is unknown. Time point given: persistent/refractory GD, antithyroid drugs over 5 years with positive TRAb. PBMC-extracted RNA yielded the TCR library. The patients were drawn from one endocrinology department in Xi'an, China. The CDR3 sequence is 15 residues long. J lost 4 bases, V lost 6 bases, and 7 bases had no gene match. These data come from a study of regulatory T cells in long-lasting Graves disease. Overall study context: Over 5 years of antithyroid drugs with positive TSH receptor antibodies was taken to mean persistent Graves' disease. Regarding the study as a whole: Persistent-disease Graves' patients showed less TCR diversity than new cases. With persistent disease, TRBV28, TRBJ1-2 and TRBJ2-5 were the favored segments.

Arm-PCR of CDR3 regions and iRepertoire HTBI primers were the basis on which TCR beta libraries were built. TCRdb redid the calling of the multiplex PCR reads with MiXCR, one entry per CDR3 protein. Counted here are roughly 700,000 distinct CDR3 sequences, 25% to 30% occurring once; the ten biggest clones make up 40% to 55%. The sample consisted of peripheral blood mononuclear cells (PBMCs), taken when the disease was refractory, from a patient treated with antithyroid drugs. The TCR was taken from a female donor with Graves disease. The chain couples TRBV12-3 or TRBV12-4 to TRBJ2-2; 8 bases are shared with TRBD2. The CDR3 loop reads CASSRSGRLTGELFF. In DNA, the CDR3 is TGTGCCAGCAGCCGCAGCGGGAGACTCACCGGGGAGCTGTTTTTT.